Listed here are 4 T cell receptor beta chains from one sample, sequenced in a study of blood T cells in healthy people across ages. The authors ran a second PCR of about 6 to 12 cycles using a sample-barcoded 5' primer and a J-beta primer mix. One entry per CDR3 protein, called by TCRdb with MiXCR from the 5' RACE reads. This repertoire shows around 1,500,000 distinct CDR3 sequences, 35% to 45% found once; its top ten account for 7.9%. The sequenced sample was blood. All receptors come from a woman under 30 in good health.

This sequence joins TRBV27 and TRBJ2-5; 7 bases map to TRBD2. From germline, CDR1 is MNHEY and CDR2 SMNVEV (reference sequence). The J segment lost 0 bases and the V segment lost 3 bases, leaving 7 bases of the junction unmatched. This CDR3 has 16 residues. The DNA for the CDR3 is TGTGCCAGCAGTTTGGGAGCCGGGACTAACCAAGAGACCCAGTACTTC. It yields the protein CASSLGAGTNQETQYF.

The V call is TRBV13, the J call TRBJ2-5; D is unresolved. V dropped 0 bases and J dropped 7 bases, with 9 bases sitting between them. The CDR3 covers 13 residues. Germline CDR1 is PRHDT and CDR2 is FYEKMQ (reference sequence). CDR3 protein: CASSLGVDGTQYF. The CDR3 DNA reads as TGTGCCAGCAGCTTAGGGGTCGACGGGACCCAGTACTTC.

This sequence joins TRBV20-1 and TRBJ2-3; TRBD2 agrees at 10 bases. The CDR3 is 15 residues long. Trimming cost V 0 bases and J 2 bases; bases outside gene matches: 2. Germline V gene lookup returns CDR1 DFQATT and CDR2 SNEGSKA (reference sequence). CDR3 loop: CSARDLAGDTDTQYF. The CDR3 bases are TGCAGTGCTAGAGATCTAGCGGGGGACACAGATACGCAGTATTTT.

This clonotype came up a few times. The V gene is TRBV12-3 or TRBV12-4, the J gene TRBJ1-5; D gene unclear. V lost 7 bases and J lost 2, with 18 bases in between. The CDR3 has 16 residues. The CDR3 nucleotides are TGTGCCAGCACCCTGACGGGGTTCGACGGCAATCAGCCCCAGCATTTT. Its protein product is CASTLTGFDGNQPQHF.